The source of this TCR beta chain is a study of metastatic and nonmetastatic thyroid tumors. For the study at large: It was across blood and tumor or nodule tissue from malignant and benign thyroid patients that repertoires were compared.

The V and J ends lost 1 base and 9 bases respectively, with 12 bases between them. The CDR3 totals 13 residues. Germline V gives CDR1 LGHNA, CDR2 YSLEER. Study-wide results and limits: Benign nodules were reported to have significantly lower TCR beta diversity than malignant thyroid tumors, in blood and tumor.

Thyroid surgery took place with no prior treatment in any patient. Study processing details: It was from CDR3 differences across clinicopathological groups that a distant-metastasis classifier for papillary thyroid cancer was built. Using MiXCR, TCRdb re-called clones from the PCR reads. TCRdb's processing, not the authors' own work, is the source of the V and J calls. The sample yields about 32,000 clones, 7.4% seen once. This clone was seen repeatedly, ten times or more. The antigen is not known. Sample: blood. The chain uses TRBV4-3 and TRBJ2-5; D unresolved. This sequence was found in a female donor with papillary thyroid cancer or a benign thyroid nodule (not recorded which). Some clones in this sample may be carry-over from other donors' samples. Here the CDR3 DNA reads TGCGCCAGCAGCCAAGGGACCCAGTCGGCCCAGTACTTC. Its translation is CASSQGTQSAQYF.